The rows below give T cell receptor beta chains drawn from one sample of a study of T cells in Graves' hyperthyroidism and ophthalmopathy. One entry per CDR3 protein, called by TCRdb with MiXCR from the multiplex PCR reads. The sample holds roughly 150,000 distinct CDR3 sequences, just under 9.5% seen once. The sample comprised blood. The receptors come from a woman aged 18-29 years with Graves' hyperthyroidism that later progressed to Graves' ophthalmopathy. Each CDR3 is given with its conserved first and last residue. D genes are given only for firm matches. Size is stated for part of the rows, as once, few or many counts, or as a class when the clone is expanded.

clone_size | cdr3_length | j_call | d_call | v_call | cdr3_aa | cdr3_nt
. | 15 | TRBJ2-5 | . | TRBV27 | CASRRLWRGQETQYF | TGTGCCAGCAGACGGCTATGGCGAGGCCAAGAGACCCAGTACTTC
. | 14 | TRBJ1-1 | TRBD1 | TRBV6-9 | CASSYVDRFTEAFF | TGTGCCAGCAGTTACGTGGACAGGTTCACTGAAGCTTTCTTT
many | 15 | TRBJ2-2 | . | TRBV12-5 | CASGLVRQDTGELFF | TGTGCTAGTGGTTTGGTACGACAGGACACCGGGGAGCTGTTTTTT
. | 13 | TRBJ1-2 | . | TRBV7-8 | CASSGGWGYGYTF | TGTGCCAGCAGCGGGGGATGGGGATATGGCTACACCTTC
many | 14 | TRBJ2-5 | . | TRBV2 | CASSDSGSEETQYF | TGTGCCAGCAGTGATAGCGGCTCCGAGGAGACCCAGTACTTC
many | 14 | TRBJ2-3 | TRBD2 | TRBV7-3 | CASSLGGGIDTQYF | TGTGCCAGCAGCTTGGGGGGGGGAATAGATACGCAGTATTTT
few | 13 | TRBJ2-7 | . | TRBV30 | CAWGTGNQYEQYF | TGTGCCTGGGGAACGGGAAACCAATACGAGCAGTACTTC
many | 18 | TRBJ2-1 | TRBD2 | TRBV12-3/TRBV12-4 | CASSRLAGGSRDYNEQFF | TGTGCCAGCAGTCGACTAGCGGGAGGTTCACGGGACTACAATGAGCAGTTCTTC
. | 16 | TRBJ2-7 | TRBD2 | TRBV10-3 | CAISESRVAGGYEQYF | TGTGCCATCAGTGAGTCAAGGGTAGCGGGGGGGTACGAGCAGTACTTC
many | 15 | TRBJ1-2 | . | TRBV7-2 | CASSPQPGLNYGYTF | TGTGCCAGCAGCCCCCAACCAGGACTCAACTATGGCTACACCTTC
. | 15 | TRBJ1-6 | . | TRBV13 | CASSLGGDYNSPLHF | TGTGCCAGCAGCTTAGGTGGGGACTATAATTCACCCCTCCACTTT
many | 20 | TRBJ1-5 | TRBD1 | TRBV19 | CASSMRNPGTGGSGRQPQHF | TGTGCCAGTAGTATGAGGAATCCCGGGACAGGGGGCTCGGGCAGACAGCCCCAGCATTTT
many | 15 | TRBJ2-1 | TRBD2 | TRBV7-9 | CASSLDSSGNNEQFF | TGTGCCAGCAGCTTAGATTCTAGCGGCAACAATGAGCAGTTCTTC
many | 16 | TRBJ1-3 | . | TRBV27 | CASRGGPTNSGNTIYF | TGTGCCTCTCGGGGGGGGCCTACAAACTCTGGAAACACCATATATTTT
. | 19 | TRBJ2-1 | . | TRBV19 | CASSIGSKRGTRAVNEQFF | TGTGCCAGTAGTATAGGGAGTAAGAGGGGTACGAGGGCGGTCAATGAGCAGTTCTTC
many | 12 | TRBJ1-2 | TRBD1 | TRBV7-9 | CASSPPQGAYTF | TGTGCCAGCAGCCCCCCCCAGGGGGCCTACACCTTC
many | 14 | TRBJ1-2 | TRBD1 | TRBV2 | CASSVPGTEVGYTF | TGTGCCAGCAGCGTCCCTGGGACAGAGGTCGGCTACACCTTC
many | 14 | TRBJ1-5 | . | TRBV3-1 | CASSLQGVVQPQHF | TGTGCCAGCAGTCTTCAGGGTGTAGTTCAGCCCCAGCATTTT
. | 16 | TRBJ1-1 | TRBD1 | TRBV4-2 | CASSQATGTGNTEAFF | TGTGCCAGCAGCCAAGCTACCGGGACAGGAAACACTGAAGCTTTCTTT
once | 12 | TRBJ2-6 | . | TRBV6-1 | CASSRGTLDLTF | TGTGCCAGCAGTAGAGGGACGTTGGACCTGACTTTC
few | 19 | TRBJ2-6 | . | TRBV6-1 | CATRPGYETEASGANVLTF | TGTGCCACCCGTCCGGGGTACGAAACCGAAGCCTCTGGGGCCAACGTCCTGACTTTC
many | 16 | TRBJ2-3 | . | TRBV2 | CASSEKGKELPDTQYF | TGTGCCAGCAGTGAAAAGGGCAAGGAACTCCCAGATACGCAGTATTTT
many | 14 | TRBJ1-5 | . | TRBV20-1 | CSAIPGRGNQPQHF | TGCAGTGCTATCCCGGGGAGGGGCAATCAGCCCCAGCATTTT
many | 16 | TRBJ2-7 | TRBD2 | TRBV20-1 | CSGWRAGGSDTYEQYF | TGCAGTGGATGGCGGGCGGGAGGGTCCGATACCTACGAGCAGTACTTC
many | 13 | TRBJ2-1 | . | TRBV27 | CASSWGTSYEQFF | TGTGCCAGCAGTTGGGGCACCTCGTATGAGCAGTTCTTC
. | 19 | TRBJ2-7 | . | TRBV27 | CASSPGRDHVRKMYYEQYF | TGTGCCAGCAGTCCCGGCCGGGACCACGTAAGAAAAATGTACTACGAGCAGTACTTC
many | 13 | TRBJ1-1 | . | TRBV30 | CAWSHKSNTEAFF | TGTGCCTGGAGTCACAAGTCAAACACTGAAGCTTTCTTT
many | 15 | TRBJ1-2 | TRBD1 | TRBV7-9 | CASSPLQGANYGYTF | TGTGCCAGCAGCCCTTTACAGGGGGCGAACTATGGCTACACCTTC
many | 15 | TRBJ2-3 | . | TRBV7-9 | CASSLVPAEVDTQYF | TGTGCCAGCAGCTTAGTCCCGGCTGAGGTGGATACGCAGTATTTT
many | 16 | TRBJ2-3 | TRBD2 | TRBV6-1 | CASRSGLAGNTDTQYF | TGTGCCAGCAGGTCAGGACTAGCGGGAAACACAGATACGCAGTATTTT
many | 13 | TRBJ1-1 | . | TRBV6-1 | CASSVGLENEAFF | TGTGCCAGCAGTGTGGGACTAGAAAATGAAGCTTTCTTT
many | 14 | TRBJ1-2 | . | TRBV2 | CASSEADRPYGYTF | TGTGCCAGCAGTGAAGCGGACCGACCCTATGGCTACACCTTC
few | 13 | TRBJ1-2 | . | TRBV9 | CASSPIDRPGYTF | TGTGCCAGCAGCCCCATAGATAGACCTGGCTACACCTTC
many | 15 | TRBJ1-5 | TRBD1 | TRBV28 | CASSLGDSYNQPQHF | TGTGCCAGCAGTTTAGGGGACAGCTACAATCAGCCCCAGCATTTT
many | 14 | TRBJ2-3 | TRBD2 | TRBV29-1 | CSVDHSGGTDTQYF | TGCAGCGTTGATCATAGCGGGGGCACAGATACGCAGTATTTT
many | 12 | TRBJ2-7 | . | TRBV9 | CASSSSAGEQYF | TGTGCCAGCAGCTCCTCAGCGGGCGAGCAGTACTTC
few | 12 | TRBJ1-4 | . | TRBV2 | CASSEAVGPGFF | TGTGCCAGCAGTGAAGCGGTCGGCCCCGGGTTTTTT
many | 14 | TRBJ1-5 | . | TRBV3-1 | CASSQDGGYQPQHF | TGTGCCAGCAGCCAAGATGGAGGGTACCAGCCCCAGCATTTT
many | 12 | TRBJ1-6 | . | TRBV6-1 | CASRQENSPLHF | TGTGCCAGCCGGCAGGAAAATTCACCCCTCCACTTT
. | 14 | TRBJ1-4 | . | TRBV10-2 | CASSAGGLGEKLFF | TGCGCCAGCAGTGCCGGGGGGCTTGGTGAAAAACTGTTTTTT
once | 14 | TRBJ1-1 | . | TRBV5-8 | CASSLEGDNTEAFF | TGTGCCAGCAGCTTGGAGGGCGATAACACTGAAGCTTTCTTT
many | 15 | TRBJ2-7 | . | TRBV6-5 | CASSYSSAVSYEQYF | TGTGCCAGCAGTTACTCATCCGCGGTCTCCTACGAGCAGTACTTC
many | 15 | TRBJ1-2 | TRBD1 | TRBV5-1 | CASSTTDRGLYGYTF | TGCGCCAGCAGCACGACGGACAGGGGTCTCTATGGCTACACCTTC
. | 16 | TRBJ2-1 | . | TRBV7-2 | CVSSLSGTDSYNGQFF | TGTGTCAGCAGCTTATCCGGGACGGACTCCTACAATGGGCAGTTCTTC
. | 13 | TRBJ2-3 | TRBD2 | TRBV20-1 | CSAPGLGGDTQYF | TGCAGTGCCCCGGGACTAGGGGGGGATACGCAGTATTTT
. | 14 | TRBJ2-2 | . | TRBV19 | CASRGRTNTGELFF | TGTGCCAGTAGAGGAAGAACCAACACCGGGGAGCTGTTTTTT
. | 18 | TRBJ2-7 | TRBD2 | TRBV7-9 | CASSLELGLAQSFYEQYF | TGTGCCAGCAGCTTGGAGTTGGGACTAGCGCAATCATTCTACGAGCAGTACTTC
many | 14 | TRBJ1-3 | TRBD1 | TRBV19 | CASRTGGSGNTIYF | TGTGCCAGTAGGACAGGGGGCTCTGGAAACACCATATATTTT
many | 17 | TRBJ2-7 | TRBD2 | TRBV5-1 | CASSAGLATIWGYEQYF | TGCGCCAGCAGCGCGGGACTAGCGACGATTTGGGGGTACGAGCAGTACTTC
many | 13 | TRBJ1-2 | . | TRBV12-3/TRBV12-4 | CASTLGGGYGYTF | TGTGCCAGCACTCTGGGCGGTGGCTATGGCTACACCTTC